A selection of T cell receptor beta chains follows, all from one sample in a study of shared clonotypes between healthy human individuals. The method was immunoSEQ multiplex PCR; TCRdb's version includes in-frame clones alone and lacks a portion of them. The repertoire holds around 2.3 million clones, more than 90% seen once, with 0.13% in the top ten. Sequencing was done on a sample of naive CD4+ T cells sorted from blood. Receptor source: a man aged 18 to 30 in good health. The CDR3 runs from the conserved cysteine through the conserved F or W. Fields, in order: J gene, D gene, clone size, V gene, CDR3 protein, CDR3 DNA. A D gene is named only where the DNA matches it firmly. Some rows have no size entry. The others give once, few or many, or a class for an expanded clone.

J gene: TRBJ2-5; D gene: TRBD1; clone size: once; V gene: TRBV5-4; CDR3 protein: CASSSSPDRGLQETQYF; CDR3 DNA: TGTGCCAGCAGCTCCTCCCCGGACAGGGGGCTTCAAGAGACCCAGTACTTC
J gene: TRBJ2-2; D gene: TRBD2; clone size: -; V gene: TRBV7-6; CDR3 protein: CASSKTSGRVLNTGELFF; CDR3 DNA: TGTGCCAGCAGCAAGACTAGCGGGAGGGTCCTGAACACCGGGGAGCTGTTTTTT
J gene: TRBJ2-4; D gene: -; clone size: -; V gene: TRBV27; CDR3 protein: CASSLSPVLAKNIQYF; CDR3 DNA: TGTGCCAGCAGTTTAAGTCCTGTACTAGCCAAAAACATTCAGTACTTC
J gene: TRBJ1-5; D gene: -; clone size: once; V gene: TRBV27; CDR3 protein: CASSLGQSPNQPQHF; CDR3 DNA: TGTGCCAGCAGTTTGGGCCAGTCACCCAATCAGCCCCAGCATTTT
J gene: TRBJ2-7; D gene: TRBD1; clone size: -; V gene: TRBV11-3; CDR3 protein: CASSLGTGGTYEQYF; CDR3 DNA: TGTGCCAGCAGCTTGGGGACAGGGGGTACCTACGAGCAGTACTTC
J gene: TRBJ2-1; D gene: -; clone size: once; V gene: TRBV7-9; CDR3 protein: CASSLVRYSNEQFF; CDR3 DNA: TGTGCCAGCAGCTTAGTTAGGTACTCCAATGAGCAGTTCTTC
J gene: TRBJ1-3; D gene: TRBD1; clone size: -; V gene: TRBV5-3; CDR3 protein: CARRPDRVGGQNTIYF; CDR3 DNA: TGTGCCAGAAGACCAGACAGGGTTGGAGGGCAAAACACCATATATTTT
J gene: TRBJ1-1; D gene: -; clone size: -; V gene: TRBV9; CDR3 protein: CASSLAGVNTEAFF; CDR3 DNA: TGTGCCAGCAGCCTTGCTGGGGTCAACACTGAAGCTTTCTTT
J gene: TRBJ1-5; D gene: -; clone size: -; V gene: TRBV7-2; CDR3 protein: CASSLHDQPQHF; CDR3 DNA: TGTGCCAGCAGCTTACACGACCAGCCCCAGCATTTT
J gene: TRBJ2-7; D gene: TRBD2; clone size: -; V gene: TRBV27; CDR3 protein: CASSFRGRDEQYF; CDR3 DNA: TGTGCCAGCAGTTTTCGGGGGAGGGACGAGCAGTACTTC
J gene: TRBJ2-1; D gene: TRBD2; clone size: -; V gene: TRBV2; CDR3 protein: CASSDSGGTYNEQFF; CDR3 DNA: TGTGCCAGCAGTGATAGCGGGGGTACCTACAATGAGCAGTTCTTC
J gene: TRBJ2-1; D gene: -; clone size: -; V gene: TRBV9; CDR3 protein: CASSPRGSFNEQFF; CDR3 DNA: TGTGCCAGCAGCCCCCGGGGTAGTTTTAATGAGCAGTTCTTC
J gene: TRBJ2-2; D gene: -; clone size: few; V gene: TRBV9; CDR3 protein: CASSPRSNTGELFF; CDR3 DNA: TGTGCCAGCAGCCCCAGATCTAACACCGGGGAGCTGTTTTTT
J gene: TRBJ1-2; D gene: TRBD1; clone size: -; V gene: TRBV7-8; CDR3 protein: CASSLDGTGNGYTF; CDR3 DNA: TGTGCCAGCAGCTTAGACGGGACAGGGAATGGCTACACCTTC
J gene: TRBJ1-1; D gene: -; clone size: -; V gene: TRBV6-1; CDR3 protein: CASSEGGKAEAFF; CDR3 DNA: TGTGCCAGCAGTGAAGGCGGGAAGGCTGAAGCTTTCTTT
J gene: TRBJ2-2; D gene: -; clone size: -; V gene: TRBV19; CDR3 protein: CASSGNTGELFF; CDR3 DNA: TGTGCCAGTAGTGGGAACACCGGGGAGCTGTTTTTT
J gene: TRBJ1-5; D gene: -; clone size: -; V gene: TRBV2; CDR3 protein: CASSDHSQPQHF; CDR3 DNA: TGTGCCAGCAGTGATCACAGCCAGCCCCAGCATTTT
J gene: TRBJ2-1; D gene: TRBD2; clone size: -; V gene: TRBV5-4; CDR3 protein: CASSLELAGGAASKQFF; CDR3 DNA: TGTGCCAGCAGCTTGGAACTAGCGGGGGGAGCCGCCTCGAAGCAGTTCTTC
J gene: TRBJ1-1; D gene: -; clone size: -; V gene: TRBV9; CDR3 protein: CASSVAPAGMNTEAFF; CDR3 DNA: TGTGCCAGCAGCGTAGCTCCGGCAGGCATGAACACTGAAGCTTTCTTT
J gene: TRBJ2-2; D gene: -; clone size: -; V gene: TRBV18; CDR3 protein: CASSRPGQNTGELFF; CDR3 DNA: TGTGCCAGCTCACGCCCGGGACAGAACACCGGGGAGCTGTTTTTT
J gene: TRBJ1-5; D gene: -; clone size: -; V gene: TRBV5-8; CDR3 protein: CASSLERRVGNQPQHF; CDR3 DNA: TGTGCCAGCAGCTTGGAACGGAGGGTGGGCAATCAGCCCCAGCATTTT
J gene: TRBJ2-7; D gene: TRBD2; clone size: -; V gene: TRBV2; CDR3 protein: CASGGGGRYEQYF; CDR3 DNA: TGTGCCAGCGGCGGGGGGGGCAGATACGAGCAGTACTTC
J gene: TRBJ2-6; D gene: -; clone size: -; V gene: TRBV4-3; CDR3 protein: CASSQSGGSGANVLTF; CDR3 DNA: TGCGCCAGCAGCCAATCAGGCGGGTCTGGGGCCAACGTCCTGACTTTC
J gene: TRBJ1-6; D gene: -; clone size: -; V gene: TRBV29-1; CDR3 protein: CSVPWGQGNSPLHF; CDR3 DNA: TGCAGCGTACCCTGGGGGCAGGGAAATTCACCCCTCCACTTT
J gene: TRBJ1-1; D gene: -; clone size: -; V gene: TRBV6-5; CDR3 protein: CASIRGHGTEAFF; CDR3 DNA: TGTGCCAGCATCCGGGGGCACGGCACTGAAGCTTTCTTT
J gene: TRBJ1-5; D gene: TRBD1; clone size: -; V gene: TRBV25-1; CDR3 protein: CASSPGQGWVQPQHF; CDR3 DNA: TGTGCCAGCAGTCCGGGACAGGGGTGGGTTCAGCCCCAGCATTTT
J gene: TRBJ1-3; D gene: -; clone size: -; V gene: TRBV2; CDR3 protein: CASNFVGSLPSGNTIYF; CDR3 DNA: TGTGCCAGCAACTTCGTTGGAAGTCTTCCCTCTGGAAACACCATATATTTT
J gene: TRBJ1-1; D gene: -; clone size: -; V gene: TRBV30; CDR3 protein: CARRDGKNPRTNTEAFF; CDR3 DNA: TGTGCCCGAAGGGACGGAAAGAATCCTCGGACGAACACTGAAGCTTTCTTT
J gene: TRBJ2-6; D gene: -; clone size: -; V gene: TRBV6-1; CDR3 protein: CASSEGGAGANVLTF; CDR3 DNA: TGTGCCAGCAGTGAAGGTGGAGCTGGGGCCAACGTCCTGACTTTC
J gene: TRBJ2-2; D gene: TRBD2; clone size: -; V gene: TRBV2; CDR3 protein: CASSESGRETGELFF; CDR3 DNA: TGTGCCAGCAGTGAATCCGGGAGGGAAACCGGGGAGCTGTTTTTT
J gene: TRBJ2-3; D gene: -; clone size: -; V gene: TRBV14; CDR3 protein: CASSQRQDTDTQYF; CDR3 DNA: TGTGCCAGCAGCCAAAGGCAGGACACAGATACGCAGTATTTT
J gene: TRBJ1-5; D gene: TRBD1; clone size: -; V gene: TRBV6-5; CDR3 protein: CASSYSQGGQPQHF; CDR3 DNA: TGTGCCAGCAGTTACTCCCAGGGGGGACAGCCCCAGCATTTT
J gene: TRBJ1-6; D gene: -; clone size: once; V gene: TRBV9; CDR3 protein: CASTLGGGNSPLHF; CDR3 DNA: TGTGCCAGCACCCTAGGAGGAGGGAATTCACCCCTCCACTTT
J gene: TRBJ1-1; D gene: TRBD1; clone size: -; V gene: TRBV4-3; CDR3 protein: CASSHDRVNTEAFF; CDR3 DNA: TGCGCCAGCAGCCACGACAGGGTGAACACTGAAGCTTTCTTT
J gene: TRBJ2-5; D gene: -; clone size: -; V gene: TRBV7-2; CDR3 protein: CASSLNPGAGEATQYF; CDR3 DNA: TGTGCCAGCAGCTTGAACCCAGGGGCCGGAGAAGCGACCCAGTACTTC
J gene: TRBJ2-2; D gene: -; clone size: -; V gene: TRBV6-1; CDR3 protein: CASSPQGVNTGELFF; CDR3 DNA: TGTGCCAGCAGCCCTCAAGGAGTCAACACCGGGGAGCTGTTTTTT
J gene: TRBJ1-3; D gene: -; clone size: -; V gene: TRBV27; CDR3 protein: CASRRGRGNTIYF; CDR3 DNA: TGTGCCAGCAGACGGGGCAGGGGAAACACCATATATTTT
J gene: TRBJ1-4; D gene: -; clone size: -; V gene: TRBV25-1; CDR3 protein: CASSEEWRAYNEKLFF; CDR3 DNA: TGTGCCAGCAGTGAAGAATGGAGGGCCTATAATGAAAAACTGTTTTTT
J gene: TRBJ2-2; D gene: TRBD1; clone size: -; V gene: TRBV5-1; CDR3 protein: CASSPDGQGNAGELFF; CDR3 DNA: TGCGCCAGCAGCCCGGACGGACAGGGGAACGCCGGGGAGCTGTTTTTT
J gene: TRBJ2-1; D gene: -; clone size: -; V gene: TRBV6-5; CDR3 protein: CASSYLAGANEQFF; CDR3 DNA: TGTGCCAGCAGTTACCTTGCAGGGGCTAATGAGCAGTTCTTC
J gene: TRBJ1-2; D gene: TRBD1; clone size: -; V gene: TRBV19; CDR3 protein: CASSITGAANYGYTF; CDR3 DNA: TGTGCCAGTAGTATAACAGGGGCGGCTAACTATGGCTACACCTTC
J gene: TRBJ1-1; D gene: -; clone size: -; V gene: TRBV19; CDR3 protein: CASTKGESTEAFF; CDR3 DNA: TGTGCCAGTACGAAGGGGGAGTCAACTGAAGCTTTCTTT